Below, one T cell receptor beta chain is given with its context. What it recognizes is unknown. From the reads, TCRdb called clonotypes with MiXCR, one entry per CDR3 protein. The sample gives tens of thousands of distinct CDR3 sequences, about half of which show up once; 90% to 95% is in the top ten. This specimen belongs to a study of T cell repertoires in cytomegalovirus infection. As for the study in general: Shared public TCR beta signatures pointed to both CMV infection and a matching HLA type.

The source material was CD8+ T cells from cultured PBMCs, sampled from culture after CMV antigen stimulation. The receptor was isolated from a human donor in good health (CMV status not recorded). Some clones in this sample may be carry-over from other donors' samples.

The CDR3, as DNA: TGTGCCAGCAGCGCCAGTGACCGGGAGCCTCTCTCCTACGAGCAGTACTTC. Its protein product is CASSASDREPLSYEQYF. The chain carries TRBV9 and TRBJ2-7; D possibly corresponds to TRBD2 (6 bases). V was clipped by 3 bases and J by 0 bases, with 19 bases between them. The CDR3 loop spans 17 amino acids. CDR1 and CDR2 (germline): SGDLS, YYNGEE. Based on the CDR3 plus reference TRBV9 and TRBJ2-7, the full variable domain is DSGVTQTPKHLITATGQRVTLRCSPRSGDLSVYWYQQSLDQGLQFLIQYYNGEERAKGNILERFSAQQFPDLHSELNLSSLELGDSALYFCASSASDREPLSYEQYFGPGTRLTVT.